Included here is one TCR beta chain sequence, with context. This entry is derived from a study of blood T cell repertoires in COVID-19. Across the study: Samples taken during acute and convalescent COVID-19 were collected in the United States, Italy and Spain. PBMCs, B-cell-depleted T cells, or T cells were the source of the cDNA or gDNA that made up the material.

Looked up from germline, CDR1 is MNHEY and CDR2 is SMNVEV (reference sequence). The CDR3 covers 14 residues. The germline V and J ends were trimmed by 6 bases and 7 bases, with 13 bases remaining between them. The repertoire was sequenced with immunoSEQ multiplex PCR; TCRdb's copy has only in-frame clones and lacks some. Of tens of thousands of clones in the sample, about 80% were seen once. Sequencing was performed on peripheral blood. The chain is built from TRBV27 and TRBJ1-6; D unresolved. The sequence was obtained from a human donor in a cohort sampled during active COVID-19. This CDR3 reads CASRITDQNSPLHF. The CDR3 nucleotides are TGTGCCAGCAGGATCACAGATCAGAATTCACCCCTCCACTTT.